This T cell receptor (beta chain) was obtained from a study of PD-L1 blockade in urothelial cancer. Overall study context: Patients started atezolizumab in 2014, 1,200 mg intravenously every 3 weeks. About 90% of the roughly 30 patients were men whose urothelial cancer was bladder-origin.

Clones were sequenced by immunoSEQ multiplex PCR, and TCRdb holds only the in-frame ones, with some missing. There are 30,000 to 40,000 clones in the sample; around four fifths occur only once, and roughly 15% lies in the top ten. The CDR3 runs to 13 residues. V trimming: 6 bases; J trimming: 4 bases; junction bases outside the gene matches: 3. Germline V gene sequence: CDR1 MNHEY, CDR2 SMNVEV (reference sequence). In its sample, this clone was seen a few times. Regarding time point: pretreatment peripheral blood. This clonotype originated in an elderly man with urothelial cancer. Sequences were derived from PBMCs, sampled around atezolizumab (anti-PD-L1) treatment. V usage is TRBV27 and J usage is TRBJ1-2; TRBD1 agrees at 9 bases. CDR3 sequence (DNA): TGTGCCAGCAGGTCGGACAGGGGCTATGGCTACACCTTC. Its protein product is CASRSDRGYGYTF.